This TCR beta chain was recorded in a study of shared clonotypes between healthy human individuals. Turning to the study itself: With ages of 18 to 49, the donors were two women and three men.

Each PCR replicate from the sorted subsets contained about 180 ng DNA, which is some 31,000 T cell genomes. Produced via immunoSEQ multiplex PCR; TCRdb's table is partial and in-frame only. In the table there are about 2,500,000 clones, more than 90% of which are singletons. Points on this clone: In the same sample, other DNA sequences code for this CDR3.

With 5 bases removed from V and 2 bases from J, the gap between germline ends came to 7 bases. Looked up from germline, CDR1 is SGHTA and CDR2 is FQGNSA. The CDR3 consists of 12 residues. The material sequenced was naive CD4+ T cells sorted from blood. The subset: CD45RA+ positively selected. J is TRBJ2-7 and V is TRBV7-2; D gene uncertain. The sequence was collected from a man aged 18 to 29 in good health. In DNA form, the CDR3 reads TGTGCCAGCAGCCCAGGCCCCTACGAGCAGTACTTC. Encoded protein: CASSPGPYEQYF.